The 15 T cell receptor beta chains below were found in one sample sequenced in a study of blood T cell repertoires in COVID-19 (dated by TCRdb to the early 2020s). Library method: the immunoSEQ multiplex PCR assay. Held by TCRdb, this immuneACCESS table contains in-frame sequences only and omits some clones. Under half of the omission traces to an unresolved V gene where checked; the cause of the rest is unknown. This sample holds roughly 150,000 clones; roughly 81% were observed only once. The top ten clones comprise under 8.5% of the sample. The sample taken for sequencing was peripheral blood. These receptors all come from a woman aged 60 to 75 with COVID-19, enrolled during active disease.

V is TRBV30 and J is TRBJ1-6, with D possibly matching TRBD1 (6 bases). Germline V CDR1 and CDR2: GTSNPN, SVGIG (reference sequence). V was pared by 2 bases and J by 3 bases, with 17 bases between. The CDR3 consists of 17 residues. DNA for the CDR3: TGTGCCTGGAGTACCATGGGGACAAGACGCTATAATTCACCCCTCCACTTT. Its translation: CAWSTMGTRRYNSPLHF.

V is TRBV24-1 and J is TRBJ1-2; 8 bases line up with TRBD1. The V gene's germline CDR1 is KGHDR and CDR2 SFDVKD. The trim removed 6 bases at V and 6 bases at J, leaving 5 bases unmatched. This CDR3 is built from 13 residues. The CDR3 here is CATSQGAWDGYTF. In nucleotides, the CDR3 is TGTGCCACCAGTCAGGGGGCTTGGGATGGCTACACCTTC.

The genes are TRBV19 and TRBJ2-1; D remains ambiguous. The V gene lost 7 bases and the J gene lost 4 bases, with 11 bases spanning the gap. The CDR3 length is 13 residues. Germline CDR1 and CDR2: LNHDA and SQIVND (reference sequence). The CDR3 reads CASTRSPYNEQFF. The CDR3 DNA reads as TGTGCCAGTACCAGATCCCCATACAATGAGCAGTTCTTC.

The chain employs TRBV4-1 and TRBJ1-1, with 12 bases that match TRBD1. The CDR3 loop spans 18 amino acids. The junction had 6 bases not matched to a gene; V was cut back by 1 base and J by 0 bases. Looked up from germline, CDR1 is MGHRA and CDR2 is YSYEKL. CDR3 nucleotides: TGCGCCAGCAGCCAAGTCGGGACAGGGGGCCCCATGAACACTGAAGCTTTCTTT. This codes for CASSQVGTGGPMNTEAFF.

This chain joins TRBV3-1 (or the pseudogene TRBV3-2) and TRBJ2-3, with 7 bases aligning to TRBD2. The trim removed 6 bases at V and 0 bases at J, leaving 6 bases unmatched. The CDR3 length is 15 residues. CDR1 and CDR2 (germline): LGHDT, YNNKEL (reference sequence). The CDR3 DNA follows: TGTGCCAGCAGTCCCAGCGGGGTAAGCACAGATACGCAGTATTTT. Translation: CASSPSGVSTDTQYF.

The chain joins TRBV6-5 to TRBJ1-5; the D gene is possibly TRBD1 (6 bases). This CDR3 has 13 amino acids. V was shortened by 8 bases and J by 3 bases, with 11 bases between the two germline ends. Germline CDR1 is MNHEY and CDR2 is SVGAGI. In DNA form, the CDR3 reads TGTGCCAGCCAGGGGCAGGTCAATCAGCCCCAGCATTTT. Amino acid sequence: CASQGQVNQPQHF.

The chain has TRBV5-5 and TRBJ2-2, with D uncertain. There are 13 residues in the CDR3. The V and J ends lost 0 bases and 3 bases respectively, with 3 bases between them. CDR1 SGHKS and CDR2 YYEKEE come from the germline V gene (reference sequence). CDR3 in amino acids: CASSLADTGELFF. In DNA form, the CDR3 reads TGTGCCAGCAGCTTGGCGGACACCGGGGAGCTGTTTTTT.

This clone was detected a few times. The genes are TRBV18 and TRBJ1-3; D is possibly TRBD1 (5 bases). This CDR3 spans 15 amino acids. The V end lost 5 bases, the J end lost 0 bases, and 11 bases lay between the germline ends. Looked up from germline, CDR1 is KGHSH and CDR2 is LQKENI. The chain's CDR3 is CASSWDSTSGNTIYF. CDR3 sequence (DNA): TGTGCCAGCTCATGGGACTCTACCTCTGGAAACACCATATATTTT.

The V and J genes are TRBV5-5 and TRBJ2-1, with a tentative D call TRBD2 (5 bases). The CDR3 has 13 residues. The V gene lost 7 bases and the J gene lost 1 base, with 9 bases spanning the gap. The germline V gene encodes CDR1 SGHKS and CDR2 YYEKEE (reference sequence). In DNA, the CDR3 is TGTGCCAGCGGGGAGAGGTCCTACAATGAGCAGTTCTTC. This sequence encodes CASGERSYNEQFF.

For this clone: Being one base from a much bigger clone, this may be a read error. Other DNA variants within this sample encode the same CDR3. This chain uses TRBV7-9 with TRBJ1-5, with TRBD1 as a possible D gene (6 bases). V dropped 2 bases and J dropped 4 bases, with 6 bases sitting between them. Looked up from germline, CDR1 is SEHNR and CDR2 is FQNEAQ (reference sequence). The CDR3 totals 13 residues. The CDR3 loop reads CASSLTGNQPQHF. DNA of the CDR3: TGTGCCAGCAGCTTAACAGGGAATCAGCCCCAGCATTTT.

V gene TRBV24-1 combines with J gene TRBJ1-5; no clear D gene. V dropped 9 bases and J dropped 0 bases, with 5 bases sitting between them. CDR3 length: 12 residues. CDR1 KGHDR and CDR2 SFDVKD come from the germline V gene. Here the CDR3 reads CATGGSNQPQHF. CDR3 in DNA: TGTGCCACCGGCGGTAGCAATCAGCCCCAGCATTTT.

The rearrangement uses TRBV18 and TRBJ2-1; possibly TRBD2 for D (7 bases). Trimming shortened V by 2 bases and J by 5 bases, and 19 bases separated the two germline ends. Per germline, CDR1 KGHSH and CDR2 LQKENI. The CDR3 is made up of 17 amino acids. CDR3 nucleotides: TGTGCCAGCTCACCAAGGGGGGGACTTATCACCAACAATGAGCAGTTCTTC. Translated, it gives CASSPRGGLITNNEQFF.

CDR3 in DNA: TGTGCCAGCTCACCACCGGCAGGGACAAACACTGAAGCTTTCTTT. Residues: CASSPPAGTNTEAFF. V and J are TRBV18 and TRBJ1-1; the D gene is possibly TRBD1 (6 bases). The CDR3 has 15 residues. V was trimmed by 0 bases and J by 2 bases, leaving 10 bases between them. Germline CDR1 KGHSH, CDR2 LQKENI.

The V gene is TRBV7-2, the J gene TRBJ1-6; no firm D call. Between the trimmed V and J ends, which lost 4 bases and 0 bases, there was a span of 10 bases. The germline V gene has CDR1 SGHTA and CDR2 FQGNSA. The CDR3 runs to 16 residues. The CDR3 nucleotides are TGTGCCAGCAGCTCCCGACAAAGCTCCTATAATTCACCCCTCCACTTT. This sequence encodes CASSSRQSSYNSPLHF.

V gene TRBV7-9 combines with J gene TRBJ2-1, with TRBD1 identical over 12 bases. This CDR3 region has 16 residues. J lost 5 bases, V lost 6 bases, and 8 bases had no gene match. Per germline, CDR1 SEHNR and CDR2 FQNEAQ (reference sequence). CDR3 DNA: TGTGCCAGCAGAATCGGGACAGGGGGCTGGGACAATGAGCAGTTCTTC. Protein: CASRIGTGGWDNEQFF. Combining the CDR3 with reference TRBV7-9 and TRBJ2-1 gives the whole variable domain DTGVSQNPRHKITKRGQNVTFRCDPISEHNRLYWYRQTLGQGPEFLTYFQNEAQLEKSRLLSDRFSAERPKGSFSTLEIQRTEQGDSAMYLCASRIGTGGWDNEQFFGPGTRLTVL.